This T cell receptor beta chain was sequenced for a study of blood T cell repertoires in COVID-19. Study-level information: Acute-phase and convalescent COVID-19 samples originated in the United States, Italy and Spain.

Germline values: CDR1 SEHNR, CDR2 FQNEAQ (reference sequence). The CDR3 loop spans 14 amino acids. V gave up 3 bases and J gave up 8 bases, with 16 bases separating them. This clone was recorded many times. Produced via immunoSEQ multiplex PCR; TCRdb's table is partial and in-frame only. Of a few hundred thousand clones detected, about 80% appear once; the ten largest clones hold over 0.95%. The rearrangement joins TRBV7-9 to TRBJ1-2, with D possibly matching TRBD1 (6 bases). The sequenced sample was peripheral blood. This sequence originates from a human donor with acute or convalescent COVID-19. The donor label of this sample is uncertain. The CDR3 region has the DNA TGTGCCAGCAGCTTGTTACCCACAGGGCAAGGCTACACCTTC. Residues: CASSLLPTGQGYTF.